The 26 T cell receptor beta chains presented below share a single source sample, sequenced in a study of T cells in Graves' hyperthyroidism and ophthalmopathy. Using RNA transcripts as the source, TCR beta CDR3 regions were amplified. A set of HTBI primers served as the primers for a first-round RT-PCR of the TCR CDR3. TCRdb processed the multiplex PCR reads anew with MiXCR; each CDR3 protein has one entry. The top ten clones hold about 3.5% of a sample with roughly 380,000 distinct CDR3 sequences, about 19% of them seen once. Input material: blood. These receptors originate from a woman younger than 30 with Graves' hyperthyroidism.

This clonotype has ten or more counts. V usage is TRBV12-3 or TRBV12-4 and J usage is TRBJ1-1, with D possibly being TRBD1 (5 bases). Trimming removed 5 bases from V and 0 bases from J, with 13 bases in between. The CDR3 is 15 residues long. CDR3 sequence (DNA): TGTGCCAGCAGTCCCACTGGGGCCATGAACACTGAAGCTTTCTTT. Its translation is CASSPTGAMNTEAFF.

V and J are TRBV20-1 and TRBJ2-7; 10 nucleotides match TRBD1. J lost 2 bases, V lost 2 bases, and 9 bases had no gene match. Germline V gives CDR1 DFQATT, CDR2 SNEGSKA (reference sequence). This CDR3 has 16 residues. CDR3 region: CSARFQGQGSPYEQYF. CDR3 DNA sequence: TGCAGTGCTAGATTCCAGGGACAGGGGAGCCCCTACGAGCAGTACTTC.

This clonotype was recorded at least ten times. The chain joins TRBV25-1 to TRBJ1-1; D ambiguous. There are 13 residues in the CDR3. Trimming took off 6 bases at V and 6 bases at J, with 14 bases between the two ends. The germline V gene has CDR1 MGHDK and CDR2 SYGVNS. The CDR3 protein is CASRYPGEPEAFF. The CDR3 coding sequence is TGTGCCAGCAGGTATCCCGGAGAGCCTGAAGCTTTCTTT.

In its sample, this clonotype was seen many times. The chain has TRBV12-3 or TRBV12-4 and TRBJ1-2, with D uncertain. V was trimmed by 6 bases and J by 3 bases, leaving 11 bases between them. CDR3 length: 13 residues. CDR3 region: CASRKTGDYGYTF. The CDR3 nucleotides read TGTGCCAGCAGAAAGACTGGCGACTATGGCTACACCTTC.

Comments on this clonotype: Since a much larger clone is just one base distant, this may be a read error. The chain uses TRBV7-6 and TRBJ1-3, with D possibly matching TRBD1 (5 bases). This CDR3 comprises 15 residues. Trimming left V 5 bases short and J 4 bases short, with 15 bases between. In germline, CDR1 is SGHVS, CDR2 FNYEAQ. CDR3 nucleotides: TGTGCCAGCAGCCTCTACTGGGGGTCGGGAAACACCATATATTTT. Translated, it gives CASSLYWGSGNTIYF.

This clonotype was detected ten times or more. The chain employs TRBV12-3 or TRBV12-4 and TRBJ2-3, with 8 bases matching TRBD2. J was trimmed by 0 bases and V by 3 bases; bases with no gene match: 2. This CDR3 contains 15 residues. CDR3 loop: CASSFSGGSTDTQYF. The CDR3 DNA reads TGTGCCAGCAGTTTTTCGGGGGGGAGCACAGATACGCAGTATTTT.

This clonotype was found many times. This chain connects TRBV6-1 to TRBJ1-5; possible D gene TRBD1, 5 bases. CDR3 size: 14 residues. V was trimmed by 5 bases and J by 4 bases, leaving 12 bases between them. Per germline, CDR1 MNHNS and CDR2 SASEGT. The CDR3 DNA sequence: TGTGCCAGCAGTACCCTGACAGTTAATCAGCCCCAGCATTTT. Translation: CASSTLTVNQPQHF.

For the CDR3, the DNA is TGTGCCAGCAGCCAATACGATTCAGATCGGGACGAGCAGTACTTC. Encoded protein: CASSQYDSDRDEQYF. The V and J genes are TRBV3-1 and TRBJ2-7; no clear D. This CDR3 comprises 15 residues. CDR1 is LGHDT and CDR2 is YNNKEL in the germline V gene (reference sequence). V was clipped by 2 bases and J by 5 bases, with 16 bases between them.

Ten or more counts support this clonotype. V usage is TRBV5-1 and J usage is TRBJ2-7; weak D call: TRBD2 (6 bases). V was shortened by 0 bases and J by 3 bases, with 13 bases between the two germline ends. CDR1 SGHRS and CDR2 YFSETQ come from the germline V gene. The CDR3 contains 15 residues. The CDR3: CASSLAAGKSYEQYF. The CDR3 DNA reads TGCGCCAGCAGCTTGGCCGCGGGGAAAAGCTACGAGCAGTACTTC. The whole variable domain, filled in from reference TRBV5-1 and TRBJ2-7, reads KAGVTQTPRYLIKTRGQQVTLSCSPISGHRSVSWYQQTPGQGLQFLFEYFSETQRNKGNFPGRFSGRQFSNSRSEMNVSTLELGDSALYLCASSLAAGKSYEQYFGPGTRLTVT.

This clonotype was counted ten times or more. The gene calls are TRBV11-2 and TRBJ2-7, with D possibly being TRBD1 (5 bases). Trimming removed 4 bases from V and 7 bases from J, with 23 bases in between. The CDR3 covers 16 residues. Germline V lookup: CDR1 SGHAT, CDR2 FQNNGV. For the CDR3, the DNA is TGTGCCAGCAGCTCCTATGATCTGGCAGGGCAAAAAGAGCAGTACTTC. Its translation: CASSSYDLAGQKEQYF.

In its sample, this clonotype was seen many times. The chain carries TRBV11-1 and TRBJ2-5, with D tentatively TRBD1 (5 bases). Trimming cost V 7 bases and J 0 bases, with 9 bases left between them. The CDR3 has 13 residues. Germline CDR1 is SGHAT and CDR2 is FQDESV (reference sequence). The CDR3 DNA reads TGTGCCAGCACAAGGGGCCACCAAGAGACCCAGTACTTC. Translation: CASTRGHQETQYF.

This clonotype showed up many times. The genes are TRBV11-2 and TRBJ1-1; D perhaps matches TRBD1 (6 bases). The CDR3 runs to 13 residues. The V gene's germline CDR1 is SGHAT and CDR2 FQNNGV. V was pared by 2 bases and J by 3 bases, with 7 bases between. CDR3 region: CASSLRGYTEAFF. The DNA for the CDR3 is TGTGCCAGCAGCTTAAGGGGGTACACTGAAGCTTTCTTT.

This clonotype was counted only a few times. The genes are TRBV5-6 and TRBJ2-7, with D uncertain. The CDR3 runs 12 residues. Germline CDR1 and CDR2: SGHDT and YYEEEE. V shed 4 bases and J shed 5 bases, with 10 bases lying between them. The CDR3 nucleotides are TGTGCCAGCAGCGCGGTGATGCACGAGCAGTACTTC. Amino acids: CASSAVMHEQYF.

This clonotype was observed many times. V usage is TRBV12-3 or TRBV12-4 and J usage is TRBJ1-2, with D tentatively TRBD1 (5 bases). V shed 6 bases and J shed 2 bases, with 10 bases lying between them. The CDR3 is 13 residues long. The CDR3, as DNA: TGTGCCAGCAGCATGGGGCGGAACTATGGCTACACCTTC. This codes for CASSMGRNYGYTF.

This clonotype was detected many times. The chain carries TRBV6-1 and TRBJ1-1, with D possibly being TRBD1 (6 bases). V was cut by 5 bases and J by 0 bases, with 13 bases left in between. In germline, CDR1 is MNHNS, CDR2 SASEGT. This CDR3 comprises 15 residues. The CDR3 bases are TGTGCCAGCAGTCGGGACACTTTTATGAACACTGAAGCTTTCTTT. This sequence encodes CASSRDTFMNTEAFF.

This clonotype was recorded many times. The rearrangement uses TRBV6-1 and TRBJ1-1; D ambiguous. The ends were cut back, 6 bases at V and 5 bases at J, with 16 bases in the middle. CDR1 MNHNS and CDR2 SASEGT come from the germline V gene. This CDR3 region has 14 residues. The CDR3 loop is CASRRDNTKTEAFF. In DNA, the CDR3 is TGTGCCAGCAGAAGAGACAATACCAAGACTGAAGCTTTCTTT.

This clonotype was observed at least ten times. The rearrangement uses TRBV12-3 or TRBV12-4 and TRBJ1-5; D possibly corresponds to TRBD1 (5 bases). This CDR3 contains 14 residues. V was cut by 3 bases and J by 7 bases, with 13 bases left in between. The DNA for the CDR3 is TGTGCCAGCAGTTTTGGGGGTTCTAGGCAGCCCCAGCATTTT. Protein sequence: CASSFGGSRQPQHF.

A word on this clonotype: A single base separates this from a much larger clone, so it may be a read error. This sequence joins TRBV27 and TRBJ1-2; a possible D gene is TRBD1 (5 bases). This CDR3 contains 13 residues. With 9 bases removed from V and 2 bases from J, the gap between germline ends came to 13 bases. The germline CDR1 and CDR2 sequences are MNHEY and SMNVEV (reference sequence). The CDR3 region is CASGRRGNYGYTF. The CDR3 DNA reads as TGTGCCAGTGGGCGGAGGGGAAACTATGGCTACACCTTC.

This clonotype has a count of ten or more. This chain uses TRBV27 with TRBJ2-2; D remains ambiguous. V was pared by 3 bases and J by 5 bases, with 7 bases between. CDR3 size: 13 residues. The germline V gene has CDR1 MNHEY and CDR2 SMNVEV (reference sequence). The CDR3 reads CASSLSETGELFF. CDR3 sequence (DNA): TGTGCCAGCAGTTTGTCCGAGACCGGGGAGCTGTTTTTT.

The gene calls are TRBV4-1 and TRBJ2-4; the match to TRBD2 covers 8 bases. V lost 3 bases to trimming and J lost 0 bases; unmatched junction nucleotides: 10. The CDR3 runs to 18 residues. Germline V CDR1 and CDR2: MGHRA, YSYEKL. The DNA of the CDR3 is TGCGCCAGCAGCCACGGTATAGCGGGACTTCTAGCCAAAAACATTCAGTACTTC. It yields the protein CASSHGIAGLLAKNIQYF.

This clonotype was counted only a few times. A read error may explain this, as a much larger clone is one base away. Since no conserved phenylalanine or tryptophan closes the CDR3, a read error is the likely cause. The V and J genes are TRBV5-1 and TRBJ1-2; D is undetermined. This CDR3 comprises 13 residues. V lost 5 bases to trimming and J lost 5 bases, with 13 bases between them. CDR1 is SGHRS and CDR2 is YFSETQ in the germline V gene. The CDR3, as DNA: TGCGCCAGCAGGGTGGGCGAGATGTATGGCTACACCGTC. This gives the protein CASRVGEMYGYTV.

This clonotype has a count of ten or more. The V gene is TRBV11-2, the J gene TRBJ1-2; D remains unclear. CDR1 and CDR2 (germline): SGHAT, FQNNGV. V lost 3 bases and J 12 bases, leaving 17 bases between the germline ends. CDR3 length: 13 amino acids. The CDR3 sequence is CASSFAPGVRHTF. The CDR3 nucleotides are TGTGCCAGCAGCTTCGCCCCCGGGGTACGACACACCTTC.

This chain connects TRBV3-1 to TRBJ2-5; 10 nucleotides align to TRBD2. V gave up 3 bases and J gave up 0 bases; unmatched junction bases: 10. CDR1 is LGHDT, CDR2 YNNKEL, per germline (reference sequence). This CDR3 contains 18 residues. CDR3 in DNA: TGTGCCAGCAGCCATCGGGCTCTAGCGGGGGCGTACCAAGAGACCCAGTACTTC. This translates into CASSHRALAGAYQETQYF.

The sample holds many counts of this clonotype. The chain carries TRBV6-2 or TRBV6-3 and TRBJ2-2; D gene uncertain. Germline V CDR1 and CDR2: MNHEY, SVGEGT. The CDR3 extends over 14 amino acids. V lost 7 bases, J lost 4 bases, and 13 bases lay in between. The CDR3 DNA reads TGTGCCAGCACCATCGAGATTCGCACCGGGGAGCTGTTTTTT. Translating gives CASTIEIRTGELFF.

The V and J genes are TRBV11-2 and TRBJ2-5; D uncertain. V dropped 5 bases and J dropped 1 base, with 8 bases sitting between them. Germline V CDR1 and CDR2: SGHAT, FQNNGV. The CDR3 totals 13 residues. The DNA of the CDR3 is TGTGCCAGCAGCGCGAGGACCCAAGAGACCCAGTACTTC. Translation gives CASSARTQETQYF.

This clonotype came up many times. The V and J genes are TRBV27 and TRBJ1-3; a possible D gene is TRBD1 (6 bases). With 5 bases removed from V and 0 bases from J, the gap between germline ends came to 8 bases. The length of the CDR3 is 14 residues. CDR1 is MNHEY, CDR2 SMNVEV, per germline (reference sequence). The CDR3 sequence: CASSGGDSGNTIYF. Written as DNA, the CDR3 is TGTGCCAGCAGTGGGGGCGACTCTGGAAACACCATATATTTT.